This TCR beta chain originates from a study of cytomegalovirus exposure and HLA in healthy donors. General study results and limits: Researchers counted some 150 TCR beta chains as cytomegalovirus-associated. Among the CMV-associated chains, a few were confirmed in vitro as specific for CMV antigens.

A note on this clone: As yet, its antigen is unknown.

With V trimmed by 9 bases and J by 4 bases, 16 bases remained unmatched. CDR1 and CDR2 (germline): SGHRS, YFSETQ. The CDR3 has 16 residues. PCR used 60 Vbeta primers and 13 Jbeta primers. The method was immunoSEQ multiplex PCR; TCRdb's version includes in-frame clones alone and lacks a portion of them. Found here are about 120,000 clones, roughly 76% of them singletons; the top ten hold 10% to 15%. Sequenced material: PBMCs. The TCR was taken from a woman aged 40 to 49 in good health and CMV-seropositive. The chain recombines TRBV5-1 with TRBJ2-1; 7 bases align to TRBD2. CDR3 bases: TGCGCCACCCATCAGGGCGGGAGCGGTTCTTACAATGAGCAGTTCTTC. It codes for CATHQGGSGSYNEQFF. Drawing the rest from reference TRBV5-1 and TRBJ2-1, the complete variable domain is KAGVTQTPRYLIKTRGQQVTLSCSPISGHRSVSWYQQTPGQGLQFLFEYFSETQRNKGNFPGRFSGRQFSNSRSEMNVSTLELGDSALYLCATHQGGSGSYNEQFFGPGTRLTVL.